Following are 14 T cell receptor beta chains from one sample sequenced in a study of technical replicates of blood from several donors. Using immunoSEQ multiplex PCR, the repertoire was profiled, and TCRdb retains in-frame clones only, with some absent. The sample contains about 80,000 clones, 75% to 95% of which appear only once. Specimen: T cells isolated from PBMCs. The receptors come from a human donor in good health.

The rearrangement joins TRBV7-9 to TRBJ2-2, with TRBD1 matching 7 bases. CDR3 length: 15 amino acids. V shed 5 bases, J shed 2 bases, and the junction held 5 bases outside the gene matches. Per germline, CDR1 SEHNR and CDR2 FQNEAQ (reference sequence). The CDR3 here is CASSVGTANTGELFF. CDR3 in DNA: TGTGCCAGCAGCGTCGGGACAGCCAACACCGGGGAGCTGTTTTTT. Looking up the rest from reference TRBV7-9 and TRBJ2-2 gives the full variable domain: DTGVSQNPRHKITKRGQNVTFRCDPISEHNRLYWYRQTLGQGPEFLTYFQNEAQLEKSRLLSDRFSAERPKGSFSTLEIQRTEQGDSAMYLCASSVGTANTGELFFGEGSRLTVL.

This chain joins TRBV27 and TRBJ2-7; 10 nucleotides match TRBD1. This CDR3 has 15 residues. The V segment lost 5 bases and the J segment 4 bases; nucleotides outside the gene matches: 8. Germline V CDR1 and CDR2: MNHEY, SMNVEV (reference sequence). CDR3: CASSRTGTGDYEQYF. The CDR3 region has the DNA TGTGCCAGCAGTAGAACCGGGACAGGGGATTACGAGCAGTACTTC.

The chain joins TRBV11-2 to TRBJ2-7; D not resolved. CDR1 and CDR2 from the germline V gene are SGHAT and FQNNGV. The CDR3 contains 12 residues. The V and J ends lost 0 bases and 3 bases respectively, with 3 bases between them. The CDR3 here is CASSLDHYEQYF. The CDR3 DNA reads as TGTGCCAGCAGCTTAGACCACTACGAGCAGTACTTC.

This sequence joins TRBV6-1 and TRBJ2-3, with no clear D. This CDR3 comprises 10 residues. V lost 6 bases and J lost 6, with 4 bases in between. Germline CDR1 is MNHNS and CDR2 is SASEGT. CDR3 loop: CASRLDTQYF. The CDR3 bases are TGTGCCAGCAGACTGGATACGCAGTATTTT.

The chain uses TRBV6-1 and TRBJ2-3; D remains ambiguous. V lost 4 bases to trimming and J lost 0 bases, with 11 bases between them. Germline CDR1 is MNHNS and CDR2 is SASEGT. This CDR3 is 15 amino acids long. CDR3 sequence: CASSVSGFSTDTQYF. CDR3 in DNA: TGTGCCAGCAGTGTGTCCGGGTTTAGCACAGATACGCAGTATTTT.

This chain connects TRBV6-1 to TRBJ1-1; TRBD1 matches at 7 bases. The CDR3 has 16 amino acids. The ends lost 4 bases at V and 0 bases at J; junction bases unmatched: 8. Germline V CDR1 and CDR2: MNHNS, SASEGT. The CDR3 sequence is CASSASTGQLNTEAFF. The DNA of the CDR3 is TGTGCCAGCAGTGCCAGCACGGGACAGCTGAACACTGAAGCTTTCTTT.

This sequence joins TRBV28 and TRBJ2-1; 10 bases match TRBD1. V lost 6 bases and J lost 6; bases outside the gene matches: 2. Germline lookup yields CDR1 MDHEN and CDR2 SYDVKM. There are 13 residues in the CDR3. The DNA for the CDR3 is TGTGCCAGCAGCGGGGACAGGGGCAATGAGCAGTTCTTC. It yields the protein CASSGDRGNEQFF.

V and J are TRBV28 and TRBJ2-7; TRBD2 might be the D (5 bases). Germline V gives CDR1 MDHEN, CDR2 SYDVKM. CDR3 length: 11 amino acids. V was trimmed by 6 bases and J by 6 bases, leaving 9 bases between them. The CDR3 nucleotides are TGTGCCAGCAGACGTGGACTCGAGCAGTACTTC. This sequence encodes CASRRGLEQYF.

The chain joins TRBV2 to TRBJ2-3; D remains unclear. This CDR3 contains 14 residues. The V end was cut by 6 bases, the J end by 0 bases, with 10 bases between. The germline CDR1 and CDR2 sequences are SNHLY and FYNNEI. CDR3 residues: CASRPQTSTDTQYF. The CDR3 DNA is TGTGCCAGCAGGCCCCAGACTAGCACAGATACGCAGTATTTT.

The table lists this clone with a count of one. The chain couples TRBV10-3 to TRBJ2-7; 8 bases are shared with TRBD1. Germline V gene lookup returns CDR1 ENHRY and CDR2 SYGVKD. This CDR3 spans 14 amino acids. V lost 3 bases, J lost 5 bases, and 6 bases stayed unmatched. CDR3 in DNA: TGTGCCATCAGTGAATGGACAGGGAGCAACGAGCAGTACTTC. This translates into CAISEWTGSNEQYF.

The chain joins TRBV19 to TRBJ1-1, with D maybe TRBD1 (6 bases). In germline, CDR1 is LNHDA, CDR2 SQIVND (reference sequence). Trimming stripped 2 bases from V and 0 bases from J, with 10 bases between. The CDR3 has 15 amino acids. Here the CDR3 reads CASSIKGQLNTEAFF. The CDR3 bases are TGTGCCAGTAGTATAAAAGGACAGTTGAACACTGAAGCTTTCTTT.

This clone was seen once. The chain joins TRBV7-2 to TRBJ2-7, with 12 bases that match TRBD2. J was trimmed by 3 bases and V by 4 bases; bases with no gene match: 4. CDR1 and CDR2 (germline): SGHTA, FQGNSA. This CDR3 contains 15 residues. The CDR3 bases are TGTGCCAGCAGCTCTGGACTAGCGGGATTCTACGAGCAGTACTTC. Its translation: CASSSGLAGFYEQYF. Full variable domain (outside the CDR3, taken from reference TRBV7-2 and TRBJ2-7): GAGVSQSPSNKVTEKGKDVELRCDPISGHTALYWYRQSLGQGLEFLIYFQGNSAPDKSGLPSDRFSAERTGGSVSTLTIQRTQQEDSAVYLCASSSGLAGFYEQYFGPGTRLTVT.

J is TRBJ2-2 and V is TRBV28, with D possibly TRBD2 on 5 matching bases. The CDR3 totals 14 residues. From germline, CDR1 is MDHEN and CDR2 SYDVKM. The ends were cut back, 7 bases at V and 7 bases at J, with 16 bases in the middle. The CDR3, as DNA: TGTGCCAGCAAGTCTCTAGCTTGGGGCGGGGAGCTGTTTTTT. Its translation is CASKSLAWGGELFF. Drawing the rest from reference TRBV28 and TRBJ2-2, the complete variable domain is DVKVTQSSRYLVKRTGEKVFLECVQDMDHENMFWYRQDPGLGLRLIYFSYDVKMKEKGDIPEGYSVSREKKERFSLILESASTNQTSMYLCASKSLAWGGELFFGEGSRLTVL.

This sequence joins TRBV5-1 and TRBJ2-7; D perhaps matches TRBD2 (5 bases). Per germline, CDR1 SGHRS and CDR2 YFSETQ. Trimming pared 6 bases from V and 0 bases from J, leaving 13 bases between. There are 14 residues in the CDR3. CDR3 amino acids: CASIEDWNSYEQYF. CDR3 coding DNA: TGCGCCAGCATCGAGGACTGGAACTCCTACGAGCAGTACTTC. The full variable domain, in which reference TRBV5-1 and TRBJ2-7 provide the parts outside the CDR3, is KAGVTQTPRYLIKTRGQQVTLSCSPISGHRSVSWYQQTPGQGLQFLFEYFSETQRNKGNFPGRFSGRQFSNSRSEMNVSTLELGDSALYLCASIEDWNSYEQYFGPGTRLTVT.